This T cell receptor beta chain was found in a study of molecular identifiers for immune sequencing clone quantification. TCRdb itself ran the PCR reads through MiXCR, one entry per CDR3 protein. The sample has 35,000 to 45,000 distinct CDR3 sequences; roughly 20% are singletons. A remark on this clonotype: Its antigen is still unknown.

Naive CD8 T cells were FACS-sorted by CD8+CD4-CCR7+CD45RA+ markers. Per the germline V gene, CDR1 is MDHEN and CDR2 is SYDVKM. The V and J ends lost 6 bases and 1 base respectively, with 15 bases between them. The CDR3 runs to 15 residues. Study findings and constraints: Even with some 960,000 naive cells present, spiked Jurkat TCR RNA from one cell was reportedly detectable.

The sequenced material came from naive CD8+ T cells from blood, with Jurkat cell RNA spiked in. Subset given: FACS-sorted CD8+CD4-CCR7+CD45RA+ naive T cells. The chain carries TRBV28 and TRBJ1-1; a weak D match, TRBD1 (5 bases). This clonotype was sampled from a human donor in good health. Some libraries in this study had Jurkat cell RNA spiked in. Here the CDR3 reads CASSLFRQTNTEAFF. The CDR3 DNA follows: TGTGCCAGCAGCTTGTTCCGACAGACGAACACTGAAGCTTTCTTT. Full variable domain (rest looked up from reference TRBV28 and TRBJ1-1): DVKVTQSSRYLVKRTGEKVFLECVQDMDHENMFWYRQDPGLGLRLIYFSYDVKMKEKGDIPEGYSVSREKKERFSLILESASTNQTSMYLCASSLFRQTNTEAFFGQGTRLTVV.